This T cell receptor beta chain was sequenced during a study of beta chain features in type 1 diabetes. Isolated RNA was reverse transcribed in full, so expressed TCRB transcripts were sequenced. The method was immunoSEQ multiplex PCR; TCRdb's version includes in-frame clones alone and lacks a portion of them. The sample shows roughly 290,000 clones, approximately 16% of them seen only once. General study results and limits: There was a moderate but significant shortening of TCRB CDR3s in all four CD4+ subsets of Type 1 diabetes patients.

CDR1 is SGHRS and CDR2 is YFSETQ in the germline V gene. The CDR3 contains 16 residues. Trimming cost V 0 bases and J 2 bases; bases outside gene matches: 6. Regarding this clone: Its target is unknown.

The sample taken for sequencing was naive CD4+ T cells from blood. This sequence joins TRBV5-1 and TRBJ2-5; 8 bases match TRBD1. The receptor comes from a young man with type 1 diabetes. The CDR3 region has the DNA TGCGCCAGCAGCTTGGACGGACAGGGAACTCAAGAGACCCAGTACTTC. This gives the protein CASSLDGQGTQETQYF.